One and the same sample provided the 18 T cell receptor beta chains below, sequenced in a study of shared clonotypes between healthy human individuals. Here immunoSEQ multiplex PCR was the method, and the copy in TCRdb shows in-frame clones only, minus some. This table holds millions of clones, about 94% found once. Only CD45RO-negative cells positively selected for CCR7 counted as naive CD8 cells, so terminally differentiated effector memory CD45RA+ cells were excluded. The sample consisted of naive CD8+ T cells sorted from blood. The receptors stem from a man aged 18 to 30 in good health.

A word on this clone: An end of the junction differs from the germline gene, which may be a read error. The chain has TRBV7-7 and TRBJ2-5; weak D call: TRBD2 (5 bases). The CDR3 loop spans 12 amino acids. Germline CDR1 reads SSHAT; CDR2 reads FNYEAQ (reference sequence). The chain's CDR3 is CASSFRGETQYF. DNA of the CDR3: TGTGCTAGCAGCTTCCGGGGAGAGACCCAGTACTTC.

V is TRBV7-6 and J is TRBJ2-1; 9 positions agree with TRBD2. J was trimmed by 5 bases and V by 6 bases; bases with no gene match: 8. In germline, CDR1 is SGHVS, CDR2 FNYEAQ. This CDR3 region has 15 residues. The CDR3 DNA sequence: TGTGCCAGCAGGGAGCTTAGCGGGGGTGACAATGAGCAGTTCTTC. Protein product: CASRELSGGDNEQFF.

This clone was detected only a few times. This sequence joins TRBV6-6 and TRBJ1-5; TRBD1 agrees at 9 bases. Germline V gene data show CDR1 as MNHNY and CDR2 as SVGAGI (reference sequence). V lost 11 bases to trimming and J lost 4 bases; unmatched junction nucleotides: 6. This CDR3 has 13 amino acids. CDR3 sequence: CAGGTGTNQPQHF. In nucleotides, the CDR3 is TGTGCCGGGGGGACAGGGACAAATCAGCCCCAGCATTTT.

This rearrangement joins TRBV11-2 to TRBJ2-3; TRBD2 is a possible D gene (5 bases). This CDR3 has 18 residues. The V end lost 1 base, the J end lost 2 bases, and 19 bases lay between the germline ends. Germline CDR1 and CDR2: SGHAT and FQNNGV. The CDR3 sequence: CASSLARGLAKATDTQYF. CDR3 nucleotide sequence: TGTGCCAGCAGCTTAGCGCGAGGCCTAGCCAAGGCCACAGATACGCAGTATTTT. The full variable domain, with the rest looked up from reference TRBV11-2 and TRBJ2-3, is EAGVAQSPRYKIIEKRQSVAFWCNPISGHATLYWYQQILGQGPKLLIQFQNNGVVDDSQLPKDRFSAERLKGVDSTLKIQPAKLEDSAVYLCASSLARGLAKATDTQYFGPGTRLTVL.

V gene TRBV6-1 combines with J gene TRBJ2-5; D gene uncertain. The germline V gene encodes CDR1 MNHNS and CDR2 SASEGT. The CDR3 extends over 16 amino acids. Trimming left V 2 bases short and J 5 bases short, with 18 bases between. This chain's CDR3 is CASSEFDSYEVETQYF. The CDR3 nucleotides are TGTGCCAGCAGTGAATTCGATAGCTACGAGGTGGAGACCCAGTACTTC.

This clone occurred once. This chain uses TRBV6-6 with TRBJ1-2; D is possibly TRBD1 (6 bases). The CDR3 spans 16 residues. CDR1 MNHNY and CDR2 SVGAGI come from the germline V gene (reference sequence). V gave up 0 bases and J gave up 2 bases, with 13 bases separating them. CDR3 DNA sequence: TGTGCCAGCAGTTACTCAGGAATGGGACAAAACTATGGCTACACCTTC. Amino acid sequence: CASSYSGMGQNYGYTF.

The V and J genes are TRBV6-1 and TRBJ1-1; D may be TRBD1 (6 bases). The V and J ends lost 7 bases and 0 bases respectively, with 12 bases between them. The V gene's germline CDR1 is MNHNS and CDR2 SASEGT. The CDR3 consists of 14 residues. The CDR3 protein is CASTTGILNTEAFF. The DNA of the CDR3 is TGTGCCAGCACCACAGGGATCCTGAACACTGAAGCTTTCTTT.

This chain connects TRBV7-6 to TRBJ2-2; D is ambiguous. Germline-derived CDR1 and CDR2 are SGHVS and FNYEAQ. The V end was cut by 4 bases, the J end by 6 bases, with 6 bases between. There are 12 residues in the CDR3. The DNA for the CDR3 is TGTGCCAGCAGCTCGTACTCCGGGGAGCTGTTTTTT. Translation gives CASSSYSGELFF.

The chain links TRBV7-9 to TRBJ2-6; no definite D call. This CDR3 is built from 15 residues. Germline lookup yields CDR1 SEHNR and CDR2 FQNEAQ (reference sequence). V dropped 3 bases and J dropped 4 bases, with 10 bases sitting between them. The CDR3 DNA reads TGTGCCAGCAGCTTTTTTGTAACGGGGGCCAACGTCCTGACTTTC. Translated: CASSFFVTGANVLTF.

J is TRBJ1-2 and V is TRBV11-2; maybe TRBD1 (5 bases). The length of the CDR3 is 16 residues. CDR1 SGHAT and CDR2 FQNNGV come from the germline V gene. V lost 3 bases to trimming and J lost 8 bases, with 22 bases between them. The DNA for the CDR3 is TGTGCCAGCAGCTTTGGGTTTGAGGGGACTGTTATCGGCTACACCTTC. Translated: CASSFGFEGTVIGYTF.

The chain carries TRBV6-1 and TRBJ2-3; D remains ambiguous. Germline V gene data show CDR1 as MNHNS and CDR2 as SASEGT. This CDR3 is built from 13 residues. Trimming removed 1 base from V and 4 bases from J, with 6 bases in between. The CDR3, as DNA: TGTGCCAGCAGTGAAGTGCAGGCAGATACGCAGTATTTT. The encoded protein is CASSEVQADTQYF.

On this clone: Distinct nucleotide sequences in the sample also encode this CDR3. This rearrangement joins TRBV7-9 to TRBJ2-5; no firm D call. Germline V gives CDR1 SEHNR, CDR2 FQNEAQ (reference sequence). The ends were cut back, 5 bases at V and 3 bases at J, with 7 bases in the middle. The CDR3 loop spans 12 amino acids. The CDR3: CASSLLEETQYF. In DNA form, the CDR3 reads TGTGCCAGCAGCCTGTTAGAAGAGACCCAGTACTTC.

The chain joins TRBV27 to TRBJ1-2; 8 nucleotides align to TRBD1. The V gene end was trimmed by 3 bases and the J gene end by 4 bases; junction bases not matched to a gene: 13. The CDR3 is 17 amino acids. Germline CDR1 is MNHEY and CDR2 is SMNVEV (reference sequence). The CDR3 loop is CASSFAGTGSFSYGYTF. The CDR3 DNA reads TGTGCCAGCAGTTTTGCGGGGACAGGTTCCTTCAGCTATGGCTACACCTTC.

This clone turned up a few times. The chain links TRBV7-2 to TRBJ1-1; D gene uncertain. CDR3 size: 12 residues. Germline loops: CDR1 SGHTA, CDR2 FQGNSA. V lost 3 bases to trimming and J lost 1 base, with 3 bases between them. The CDR3 protein is CASSFWNTEAFF. DNA for the CDR3: TGTGCCAGCAGCTTCTGGAACACTGAAGCTTTCTTT. Full variable domain (outside the CDR3, taken from reference TRBV7-2 and TRBJ1-1): GAGVSQSPSNKVTEKGKDVELRCDPISGHTALYWYRQSLGQGLEFLIYFQGNSAPDKSGLPSDRFSAERTGGSVSTLTIQRTQQEDSAVYLCASSFWNTEAFFGQGTRLTVV.

The J gene is TRBJ2-1, the V gene TRBV30; 13 bases map to TRBD2. The germline V gene has CDR1 GTSNPN and CDR2 SVGIG (reference sequence). The length of the CDR3 is 14 residues. Germline trimming cut 4 bases from V and 8 bases from J; bases unmatched to any gene: 5. This CDR3 is CAWILAGGPDEQFF. CDR3 sequence (DNA): TGTGCCTGGATACTAGCGGGGGGGCCCGATGAGCAGTTCTTC.

The chain uses TRBV6-6 and TRBJ2-1; 8 bases align to TRBD2. The CDR3 loop spans 16 amino acids. The germline gives CDR1 MNHNY, CDR2 SVGAGI (reference sequence). Trimming removed 6 bases from V and 6 bases from J; junction bases left unmatched: 13. The CDR3 loop reads CASSSDVAGLGNEQFF. The CDR3 coding sequence is TGTGCCAGCAGCTCCGATGTAGCGGGGTTAGGCAATGAGCAGTTCTTC.

The V call is TRBV11-2, the J call TRBJ2-5; the match to TRBD2 covers 10 bases. Germline values: CDR1 SGHAT, CDR2 FQNNGV. After removal of 4 bases from V and 5 bases from J, the junction contained 7 bases not matched to a gene. The CDR3 consists of 15 residues. Here the CDR3 DNA reads TGTGCCAGCAGCTGGAGCGGGGGGGCCTTGGAGACCCAGTACTTC. Protein product: CASSWSGGALETQYF.

Remarks on this clone: The identical CDR3 is also encoded by other nucleotide sequences in the sample. The rearrangement joins TRBV4-3 to TRBJ2-7; TRBD2 agrees at 10 bases. Germline CDR1 reads LGHNA; CDR2 reads YSLEER. J lost 3 bases, V lost 0 bases, and 2 bases had no gene match. This CDR3 has 15 amino acids. The CDR3 protein is CASSQDLAGGYEQYF. DNA for the CDR3: TGCGCCAGCAGCCAAGATTTAGCGGGGGGCTACGAGCAGTACTTC.